Sequencing of this T cell receptor beta chain was carried out in a study of T cell changes during pregnancy in multiple sclerosis. CDR1 is KGHSH and CDR2 is LQKENI in the germline V gene. The V and J ends lost 2 bases and 3 bases respectively, with 14 bases between them. The CDR3 runs to 15 residues. Data came from immunoSEQ multiplex PCR; TCRdb stores just in-frame clones and leaves some out. Of roughly 40,000 clones listed, about nine tenths are singletons. Sequencing was performed on CD4+ T cells from peripheral blood mononuclear cells, taken in the first trimester of pregnancy. The clonotype was recovered from a female donor in good health, enrolled as a control in a pregnancy study. The chain couples TRBV18 to TRBJ2-7; perhaps TRBD1 as D (5 bases). CDR3 protein: CASSPGAETNYEQYF. The CDR3 nucleotides read TGTGCCAGCTCACCAGGGGCGGAAACCAACTACGAGCAGTACTTC.